The T cell receptor beta chain under discussion was sequenced for a study of OX40 agonist ivuxolimab in advanced cancers. General observations from the study: Part of the nonresponder group also had normalized T-cell clonal expansion that was low. In general, CD8+ T cells held more expanded clones than CD4+ did, on average.

For this clone: Its target is not known.

Produced via immunoSEQ multiplex PCR; TCRdb's table is partial and in-frame only. The sample contains tens of thousands of clones, about 91% of which appear only once. This CDR3 has 14 amino acids. Germline V CDR1 and CDR2: SGDLS, YYNGEE. V lost 3 bases, J lost 7 bases, and 9 bases stayed unmatched. The specimen comprised CD4+ or CD8+ T cells sorted from blood, sampled in a trial of the OX40 agonist ivuxolimab. The clonotype was recovered from an adult with an advanced solid tumor such as melanoma, head and neck, liver or kidney cancer. The genes are TRBV9 and TRBJ1-1, with TRBD1 matching 7 bases. Here the CDR3 DNA reads TGTGCCAGCAGCGCGAACTATTGGACAGGTGAAGCTTTCTTT. It is translated as CASSANYWTGEAFF.